The present T cell receptor (beta chain) was sequenced within a study of radiotherapy plus CTLA-4 blockade in lung cancer. Study-level information: Among enrolled patients, 15% to 20% responded and 25% to 35% achieved disease control.

Germline values: CDR1 GTSNPN, CDR2 SVGIG (reference sequence). Trimming pared 5 bases from V and 8 bases from J, leaving 15 bases between. This CDR3 is 13 amino acids long. Chemo-refractory metastatic non-small-cell lung cancer patients received focal radiation with ipilimumab CTLA-4 blockade. Points on this clone: Its specificity is not known.

TCRdb's table, derived via immunoSEQ multiplex PCR, lists solely in-frame clones and lacks some. Among about 44,000 clones listed, over 60% were seen once. Study-wide findings and caveats: Peripheral blood showed expansion of tumor-derived TCR clones after radiotherapy and ipilimumab. The best predictor of response was reported to be early blood T cell clone dynamics, with interferon-beta.

The sequenced sample was peripheral blood, obtained from a patient treated with radiotherapy plus ipilimumab. The rearrangement joins TRBV30 to TRBJ1-4; the D is unclear. This receptor was taken from a human donor with non-small cell lung cancer whose response to radiotherapy plus ipilimumab could not be evaluated. The DNA for the CDR3 is TGTGCCTGGGCACAGCCCGGCGGGGAAAAACTGTTTTTT. It translates to CAWAQPGGEKLFF.